This entry describes one T cell receptor beta chain. The data stem from a study of shared clonotypes between healthy human individuals. Germline CDR1 and CDR2: SGHRS and YFSETQ. J was trimmed by 5 bases and V by 5 bases; bases with no gene match: 15. This CDR3 region has 18 residues. Using immunoSEQ multiplex PCR, the repertoire was profiled, and TCRdb retains in-frame clones only, with some absent. The sample holds 1,100,000 or so clones, around 78% seen once. The receptor was isolated from a man aged 18 to 30 in good health. Some clones in this sample may be carry-over from other donors' samples. V is TRBV5-1 and J is TRBJ2-2; 10 nucleotides agree with TRBD2. Sequenced input: memory CD4+ T cells from PBMCs. Subset in this sample: CD45RA-negative fraction. The CDR3 sequence: CASRDGASGSVVTGELFF. CDR3 coding DNA: TGCGCCAGCAGGGATGGCGCTAGCGGGAGTGTGGTTACCGGGGAGCTGTTTTTT.